The sequence of this TCR beta chain was determined in a study of neurological immune-mediated disorders. Findings and caveats of the study: Multiple sclerosis was found to have the least TCR clonal expansion, below healthy controls, and HTLV-1-associated myelopathy the most.

Every sequencing run gave over 200 million TCR-beta sequences, taken from 15-18 subjects. TCRdb used MiXCR to reprocess the 5' RACE reads, holding one entry per CDR3 protein. This repertoire shows just over 95,000 distinct CDR3 sequences, 3.5% to 4% found once; its top ten account for approximately 5.9%. A few counts support this clonotype. Its antigen is unknown. Germline V lookup: CDR1 DFQATT, CDR2 SNEGSKA (reference sequence). This CDR3 is built from 13 residues. Trimming removed 6 bases from V and 5 bases from J, with 16 bases in between. This chain connects TRBV20-1 to TRBJ1-2; D call uncertain. The TCR was taken from a woman aged 18-30 years with multiple sclerosis. Sequenced material: PBMCs. CDR3 protein: CSATGGMEYGYTF. In DNA, the CDR3 is TGCAGTGCAACTGGAGGGATGGAGTATGGCTACACCTTC.